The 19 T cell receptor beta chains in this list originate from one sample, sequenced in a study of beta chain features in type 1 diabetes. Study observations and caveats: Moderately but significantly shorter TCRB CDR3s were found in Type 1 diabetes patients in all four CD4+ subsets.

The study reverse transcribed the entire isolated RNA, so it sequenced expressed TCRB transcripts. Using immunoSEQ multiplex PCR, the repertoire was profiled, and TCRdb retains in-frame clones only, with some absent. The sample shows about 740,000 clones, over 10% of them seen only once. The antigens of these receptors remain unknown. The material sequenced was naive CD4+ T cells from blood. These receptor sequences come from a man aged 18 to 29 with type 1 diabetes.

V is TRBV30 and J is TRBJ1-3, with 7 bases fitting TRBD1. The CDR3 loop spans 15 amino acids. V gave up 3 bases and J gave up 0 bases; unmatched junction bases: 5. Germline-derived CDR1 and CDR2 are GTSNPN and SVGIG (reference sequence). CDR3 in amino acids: CAWREGAHSGNTIYF. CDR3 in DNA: TGTGCCTGGAGGGAGGGGGCCCACTCTGGAAACACCATATATTTT.

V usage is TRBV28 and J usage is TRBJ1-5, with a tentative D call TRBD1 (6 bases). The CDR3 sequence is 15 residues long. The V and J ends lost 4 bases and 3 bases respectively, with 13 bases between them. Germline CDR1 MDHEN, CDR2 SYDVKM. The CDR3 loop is CASSSPQGFNQPQHF. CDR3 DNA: TGTGCCAGCAGTTCCCCTCAGGGGTTCAATCAGCCCCAGCATTTT.

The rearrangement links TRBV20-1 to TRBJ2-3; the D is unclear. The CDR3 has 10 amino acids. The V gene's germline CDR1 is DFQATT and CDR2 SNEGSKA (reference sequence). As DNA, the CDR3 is TGCAGCACTAAAGGAGATACGCAGTATTTT. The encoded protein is CSTKGDTQYF.

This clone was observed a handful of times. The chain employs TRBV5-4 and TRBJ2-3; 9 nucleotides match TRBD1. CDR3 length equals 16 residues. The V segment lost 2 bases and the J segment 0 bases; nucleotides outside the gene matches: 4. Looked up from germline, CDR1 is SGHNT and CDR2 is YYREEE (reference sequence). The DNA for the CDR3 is TGTGCCAGCAGCTTCCGGACAGGGGAAAGCACAGATACGCAGTATTTT. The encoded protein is CASSFRTGESTDTQYF.

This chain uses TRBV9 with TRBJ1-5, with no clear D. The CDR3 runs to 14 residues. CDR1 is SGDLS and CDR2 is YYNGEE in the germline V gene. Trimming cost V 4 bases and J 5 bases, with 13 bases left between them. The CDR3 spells CASSLRPGDQPQHF. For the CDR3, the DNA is TGTGCCAGCAGCCTCCGACCCGGAGATCAGCCCCAGCATTTT.

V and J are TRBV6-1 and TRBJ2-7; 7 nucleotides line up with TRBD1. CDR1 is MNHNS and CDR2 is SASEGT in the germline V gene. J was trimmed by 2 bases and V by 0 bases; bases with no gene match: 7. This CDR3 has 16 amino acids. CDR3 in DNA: TGTGCCAGCAGTGAAGCGGCACAGGGGCCCCCCTACGAGCAGTACTTC. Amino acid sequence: CASSEAAQGPPYEQYF.

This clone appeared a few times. CDR3 bases: TGTGCCCGCAGTGTACAGGGGGTTGGCACTGAAGCTTTCTTT. This translates into CARSVQGVGTEAFF. This chain links TRBV30 with TRBJ1-1; 8 bases are a match to TRBD1. Germline CDR1 and CDR2: GTSNPN and SVGIG (reference sequence). The CDR3 totals 14 residues. V gave up 8 bases and J gave up 4 bases; unmatched junction bases: 12.

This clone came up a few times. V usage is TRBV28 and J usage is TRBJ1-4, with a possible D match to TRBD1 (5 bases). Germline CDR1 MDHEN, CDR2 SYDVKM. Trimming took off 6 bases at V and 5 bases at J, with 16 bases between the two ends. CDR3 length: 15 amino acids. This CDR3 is CASSPQTAENEKLFF. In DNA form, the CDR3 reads TGTGCCAGCAGCCCTCAGACAGCCGAGAATGAAAAACTGTTTTTT.

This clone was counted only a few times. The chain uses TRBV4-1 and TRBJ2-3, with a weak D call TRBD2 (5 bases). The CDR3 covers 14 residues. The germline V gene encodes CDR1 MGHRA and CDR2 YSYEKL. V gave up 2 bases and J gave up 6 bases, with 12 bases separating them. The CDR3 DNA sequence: TGCGCCAGCAGCCAAATAGGACTGCGGGATACGCAGTATTTT. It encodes CASSQIGLRDTQYF.

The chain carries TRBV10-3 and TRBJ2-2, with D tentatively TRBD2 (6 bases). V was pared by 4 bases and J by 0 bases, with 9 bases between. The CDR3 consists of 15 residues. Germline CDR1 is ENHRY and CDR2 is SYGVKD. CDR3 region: CAISARGTNTGELFF. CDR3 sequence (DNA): TGTGCCATCAGTGCGCGGGGCACGAACACCGGGGAGCTGTTTTTT.

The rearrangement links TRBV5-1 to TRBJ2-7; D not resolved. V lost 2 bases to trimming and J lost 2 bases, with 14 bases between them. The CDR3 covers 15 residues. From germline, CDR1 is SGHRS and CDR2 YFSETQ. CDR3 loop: CASSFATGGTYEQYF. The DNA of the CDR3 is TGCGCCAGCAGCTTTGCTACGGGCGGCACCTACGAGCAGTACTTC.

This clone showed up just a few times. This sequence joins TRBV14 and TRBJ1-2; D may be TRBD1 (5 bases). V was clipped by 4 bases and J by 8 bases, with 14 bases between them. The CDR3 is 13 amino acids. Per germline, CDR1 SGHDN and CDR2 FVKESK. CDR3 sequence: CASSPGAGYGYTF. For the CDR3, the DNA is TGTGCCAGCAGCCCCGGGGCAGGGTACGGCTACACCTTC.

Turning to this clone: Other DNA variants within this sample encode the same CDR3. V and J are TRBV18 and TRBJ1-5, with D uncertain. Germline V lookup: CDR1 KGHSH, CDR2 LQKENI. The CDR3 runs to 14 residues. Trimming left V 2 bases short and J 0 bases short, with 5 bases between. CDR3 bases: TGTGCCAGCTCACCAGGGGTTAGCAATCAGCCCCAGCATTTT. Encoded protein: CASSPGVSNQPQHF.

In DNA, the CDR3 is TGCGCCAGCAGCGCGCTCAACAGGGAAACCGGGGAGCTGTTTTTT. This codes for CASSALNRETGELFF. V gene TRBV5-1 combines with J gene TRBJ2-2; D is possibly TRBD1 (6 bases). The V end was cut by 4 bases, the J end by 5 bases, with 15 bases between. This CDR3 region has 15 residues. The germline gives CDR1 SGHRS, CDR2 YFSETQ.

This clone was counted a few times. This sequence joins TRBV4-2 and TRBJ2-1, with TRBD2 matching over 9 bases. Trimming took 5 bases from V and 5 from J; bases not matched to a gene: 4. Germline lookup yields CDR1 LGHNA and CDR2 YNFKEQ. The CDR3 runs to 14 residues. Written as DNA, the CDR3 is TGTGCCAGCAGCTCGGGACTAGCCGACAATGAGCAGTTCTTC. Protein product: CASSSGLADNEQFF.

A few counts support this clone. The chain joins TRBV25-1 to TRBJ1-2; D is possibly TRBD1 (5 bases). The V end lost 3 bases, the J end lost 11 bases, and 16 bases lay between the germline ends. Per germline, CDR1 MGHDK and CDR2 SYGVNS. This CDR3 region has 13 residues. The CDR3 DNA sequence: TGTGCCAGCAGTGACGTCCTTCCAGGGTTATACACCTTC. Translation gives CASSDVLPGLYTF.

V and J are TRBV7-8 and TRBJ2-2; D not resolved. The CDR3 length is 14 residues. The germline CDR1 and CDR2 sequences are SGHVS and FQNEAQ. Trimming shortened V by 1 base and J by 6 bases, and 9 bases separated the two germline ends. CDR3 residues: CASSLGYGAGELFF. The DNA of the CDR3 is TGTGCCAGCAGCTTAGGATATGGGGCCGGGGAGCTGTTTTTT.

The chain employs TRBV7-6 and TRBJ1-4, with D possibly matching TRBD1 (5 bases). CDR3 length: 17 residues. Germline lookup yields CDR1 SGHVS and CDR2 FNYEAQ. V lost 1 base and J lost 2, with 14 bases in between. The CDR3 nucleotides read TGTGCCAGCAGCTTAGAGGGGTCTACGGCGACTAATGAAAAACTGTTTTTT. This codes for CASSLEGSTATNEKLFF.

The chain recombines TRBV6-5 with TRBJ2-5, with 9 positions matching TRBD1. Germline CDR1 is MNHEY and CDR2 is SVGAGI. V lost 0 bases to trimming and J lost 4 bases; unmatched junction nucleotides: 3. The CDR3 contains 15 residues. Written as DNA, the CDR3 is TGTGCCAGCAGTTACTCGGCGGACAGGGGAGAGACCCAGTACTTC. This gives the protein CASSYSADRGETQYF.